These 21 T cell receptor beta chains came from one sample sequenced in a study of cytomegalovirus exposure and HLA in healthy donors. The PCR was carried out with 60 Vbeta primers and 13 Jbeta primers. Profiling relied on immunoSEQ multiplex PCR, and the TCRdb table lists in-frame clones only, not all of them. The data show around 220,000 clones, about 80% seen once. Sequencing input: PBMCs. The receptors originated from a girl aged 10 to 17 in good health and CMV-seronegative.

This clone was counted between two and nine times. The chain couples TRBV4-2 to TRBJ1-6; TRBD1 matches 10 bases. The CDR3 runs 15 residues. The V gene's germline CDR1 is LGHNA and CDR2 YNFKEQ. V trimming: 1 base; J trimming: 7 bases; junction bases outside the gene matches: 1. CDR3 bases: TGTGCCAGCAGCCAAGGGGGACAGGGGAATTCACCCCTCCACTTT. Encoded protein: CASSQGGQGNSPLHF.

The genes are TRBV7-9 and TRBJ1-1, with TRBD1 matching over 7 bases. This CDR3 spans 13 amino acids. Unmatched junction bases numbered 7, after V lost 5 bases and J lost 7 bases. CDR1 is SEHNR, CDR2 FQNEAQ, per germline (reference sequence). CDR3 protein: CASSRTQGIEAFF. CDR3 nucleotide sequence: TGTGCCAGCAGCCGGACACAGGGGATTGAAGCTTTCTTT.

The CDR3 bases are TGTGCCAGCCGGACTAGCGGGGGGAAGACCCAGTACTTC. It yields the protein CASRTSGGKTQYF. The chain employs TRBV28 and TRBJ2-5; 14 bases align to TRBD2. The length of the CDR3 is 13 residues. V was pared by 8 bases and J by 6 bases, with 2 bases of the junction left unmatched. CDR1 is MDHEN and CDR2 is SYDVKM in the germline V gene.

This clone appeared once. The CDR3 coding sequence is TGTGCCAGCAGCTTAGCTCCCAGGGGGGTATTACGGCAAGAGACCCAGTACTTC. Residues: CASSLAPRGVLRQETQYF. The J gene is TRBJ2-5, the V gene TRBV7-8; tentative D call: TRBD1 (7 bases). The length of the CDR3 is 18 residues. CDR1 SGHVS and CDR2 FQNEAQ come from the germline V gene. The V end was cut by 0 bases, the J end by 2 bases, with 19 bases between.

The CDR3 DNA sequence: TGCGCCAGCAGCCAAGGACTAGCGGGAGGCGAGCAGTACTTC. Translated: CASSQGLAGGEQYF. V usage is TRBV4-1 and J usage is TRBJ2-7; TRBD2 matches 13 bases. This CDR3 has 14 residues. The germline V gene has CDR1 MGHRA and CDR2 YSYEKL. Trimming at V came to 1 base and at J to 6 bases, leaving 0 bases not matched to a gene.

The chain links TRBV6-5 to TRBJ1-2, with D uncertain. Trimming removed 2 bases at V and 0 bases at J, with 10 bases between. CDR1 and CDR2 (germline): MNHEY, SVGAGI. The CDR3 is 15 amino acids. The CDR3 loop is CASSYQRGTNYGYTF. The CDR3 DNA is TGTGCCAGCAGTTACCAGAGAGGGACTAACTATGGCTACACCTTC.

The chain couples TRBV9 to TRBJ2-1, with D possibly TRBD2 on 6 matching bases. Trimming cost V 1 base and J 3 bases, with 11 bases left between them. Germline CDR1 is SGDLS and CDR2 is YYNGEE. The CDR3 is made up of 15 amino acids. CDR3 amino acids: CASSVRLAHYNEQFF. The DNA of the CDR3 is TGTGCCAGCAGCGTAAGGCTAGCGCACTACAATGAGCAGTTCTTC.

This chain links TRBV28 with TRBJ2-3; TRBD2 agrees at 7 bases. The V segment lost 10 bases and the J segment 2 bases; nucleotides outside the gene matches: 15. The CDR3 is 16 residues long. In germline, CDR1 is MDHEN, CDR2 SYDVKM. CDR3 sequence reads: CATKKLSGNPTDTQYF. CDR3 coding DNA: TGTGCCACCAAAAAACTAAGCGGGAACCCCACAGATACGCAGTATTTT.

The chain recombines TRBV25-1 with TRBJ2-7, with TRBD1 matching over 8 bases. Germline loops: CDR1 MGHDK, CDR2 SYGVNS. The J segment lost 2 bases and the V segment lost 6 bases, leaving 3 bases of the junction unmatched. The CDR3 runs to 13 residues. The CDR3 bases are TGTGCCAGCAGGGAGACAGGGGCCTACGAGCAGTACTTC. The encoded protein is CASRETGAYEQYF.

The chain combines TRBV9 with TRBJ1-2, with D maybe TRBD1 (5 bases). V lost 0 bases, J lost 3 bases, and 18 bases lay in between. CDR3 length equals 17 residues. Per the germline V gene, CDR1 is SGDLS and CDR2 is YYNGEE. CDR3 in DNA: TGTGCCAGCAGCGTAGGAGTCAGGCTGGCGGGGGACTATGGCTACACCTTC. Protein: CASSVGVRLAGDYGYTF.

The V gene is TRBV28, the J gene TRBJ2-7, with 8 bases identical to TRBD2. This CDR3 has 16 amino acids. Germline V lookup: CDR1 MDHEN, CDR2 SYDVKM. The trim removed 6 bases at V and 1 base at J, leaving 11 bases unmatched. CDR3 sequence (DNA): TGTGCCAGCAGCCCCAGTGGGATAGCGGGGTCCTACGAGCAGTACTTC. Amino acids: CASSPSGIAGSYEQYF.

The count of this clone is one. The V gene is TRBV30, the J gene TRBJ2-6; 8 positions agree with TRBD1. CDR1 and CDR2 (germline): GTSNPN, SVGIG (reference sequence). The V segment lost 2 bases and the J segment 2 bases; nucleotides outside the gene matches: 17. The CDR3 sequence is 20 residues long. The CDR3 sequence: CAWSLNVDRATRAGANVLTF. In nucleotides, the CDR3 is TGTGCCTGGAGTTTAAACGTGGACAGGGCCACAAGGGCTGGGGCCAACGTCCTGACTTTC.

The gene calls are TRBV2 and TRBJ2-7, with TRBD2 matching over 8 bases. V shed 8 bases and J 5 bases; nucleotides not matched to a gene: 11. This CDR3 region has 14 residues. Germline assignment: CDR1 SNHLY and CDR2 FYNNEI. Here the CDR3 reads CASVKREGRNEQYF. CDR3 nucleotide sequence: TGTGCCAGCGTTAAACGGGAGGGCCGCAACGAGCAGTACTTC.

The chain employs TRBV28 and TRBJ1-5, with 9 nucleotides matching TRBD1. The CDR3 spans 14 residues. Losses at the gene ends were 6 bases for V and 4 bases for J; bases not matched to a gene: 4. The germline V gene encodes CDR1 MDHEN and CDR2 SYDVKM. The CDR3 bases are TGTGCCAGCAGAAGGACAGGGGCAAATCAGCCCCAGCATTTT. It specifies CASRRTGANQPQHF.

The chain recombines TRBV9 with TRBJ1-1; 10 bases are shared with TRBD1. This CDR3 spans 14 amino acids. CDR1 and CDR2 (germline): SGDLS, YYNGEE. With V trimmed by 4 bases and J by 7 bases, 7 bases remained unmatched. The CDR3 bases are TGTGCCAGCAGCTTCCGGACAGGGGGGGGTGAAGCTTTCTTT. Protein: CASSFRTGGGEAFF.

This chain links TRBV2 with TRBJ2-4; D gene uncertain. With 6 bases removed from V and 7 bases from J, the gap between germline ends came to 13 bases. Per the germline V gene, CDR1 is SNHLY and CDR2 is FYNNEI. This CDR3 is 13 amino acids long. CDR3 amino acids: CASRTPRLNIQYF. CDR3 bases: TGTGCCAGCAGGACTCCTAGACTGAACATTCAGTACTTC.

The chain uses TRBV6-8 and TRBJ2-2; no reliable D call. Between the trimmed V and J ends, which lost 0 bases and 6 bases, there was a span of 20 bases. The germline V gene has CDR1 MNHGY and CDR2 SAAAGT. The CDR3 loop spans 18 amino acids. CDR3: CASSYSTRLILGPGELFF. The DNA of the CDR3 is TGTGCCAGCAGTTACTCGACCAGGTTAATCCTGGGCCCCGGGGAGCTGTTTTTT.

This clone was detected once. This chain connects TRBV11-3 to TRBJ2-3; the match to TRBD1 covers 7 bases. Germline CDR1 SGHNT, CDR2 YENEEA. The trim removed 4 bases at V and 10 bases at J, leaving 8 bases unmatched. The CDR3 runs 13 residues. The CDR3 region is CASSSDGTAAQYF. The CDR3 DNA follows: TGTGCCAGCAGCTCCGACGGGACAGCGGCGCAGTATTTT. Drawing the rest from reference TRBV11-3 and TRBJ2-3, the complete variable domain is EAGVVQSPRYKIIEKKQPVAFWCNPISGHNTLYWYLQNLGQGPELLIRYENEEAVDDSQLPKDRFSAERLKGVDSTLKIQPAELGDSAVYLCASSSDGTAAQYFGPGTRLTVL.

The chain couples TRBV9 to TRBJ1-4; 11 positions match TRBD1. CDR3 length equals 16 residues. Trimming cost V 1 base and J 7 bases; bases outside gene matches: 6. Germline V gene lookup returns CDR1 SGDLS and CDR2 YYNGEE. The CDR3, as DNA: TGTGCCAGCAGCGTATGGACAGGGGGCATAGGTGAAAAACTGTTTTTT. Residues: CASSVWTGGIGEKLFF.

Only one count was recorded for this clone. This chain connects TRBV18 to TRBJ2-7; D ambiguous. Trimming removed 6 bases at V and 2 bases at J, with 14 bases between. Germline CDR1 and CDR2: KGHSH and LQKENI. CDR3 length: 14 residues. The CDR3 nucleotides are TGTGCCAGCTCCCCCTTCGCCCAGGCCTACGAGCAGTACTTC. Translated, it gives CASSPFAQAYEQYF.

The chain recombines TRBV28 with TRBJ1-4, with D possibly TRBD1 on 5 matching bases. CDR3 length: 14 amino acids. Germline CDR1 reads MDHEN; CDR2 reads SYDVKM. The germline V and J ends were trimmed by 6 bases and 14 bases, with 22 bases remaining between them. For the CDR3, the DNA is TGTGCCAGCAGCAAGCCTCGGGACTCTACCGGGCTGTTTTTT. Translation: CASSKPRDSTGLFF.